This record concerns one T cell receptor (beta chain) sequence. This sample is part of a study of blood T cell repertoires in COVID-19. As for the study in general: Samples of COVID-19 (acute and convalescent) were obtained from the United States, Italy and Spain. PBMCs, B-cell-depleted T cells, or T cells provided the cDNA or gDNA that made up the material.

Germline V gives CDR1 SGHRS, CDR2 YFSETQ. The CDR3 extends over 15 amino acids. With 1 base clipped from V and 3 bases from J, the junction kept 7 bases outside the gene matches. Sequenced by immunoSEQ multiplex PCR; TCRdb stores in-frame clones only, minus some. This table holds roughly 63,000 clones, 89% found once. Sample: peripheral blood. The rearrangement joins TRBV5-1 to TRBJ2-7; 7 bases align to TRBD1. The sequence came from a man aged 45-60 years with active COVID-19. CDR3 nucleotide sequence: TGCGCCAGCAGCTTGAGCACAGGGGAAATCTACGAGCAGTACTTC. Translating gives CASSLSTGEIYEQYF.